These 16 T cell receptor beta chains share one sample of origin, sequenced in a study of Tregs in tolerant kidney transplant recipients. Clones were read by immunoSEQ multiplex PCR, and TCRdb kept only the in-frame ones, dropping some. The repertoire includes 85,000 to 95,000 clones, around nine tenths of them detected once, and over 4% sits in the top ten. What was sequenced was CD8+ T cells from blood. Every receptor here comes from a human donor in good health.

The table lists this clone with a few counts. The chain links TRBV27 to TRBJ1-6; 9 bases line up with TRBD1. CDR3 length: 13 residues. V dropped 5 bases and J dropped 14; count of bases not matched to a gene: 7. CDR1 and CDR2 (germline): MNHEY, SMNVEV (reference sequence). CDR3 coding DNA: TGTGCCAGCAGTCCCGGACAGGGGCTCTCCCTCCACTTT. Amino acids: CASSPGQGLSLHF.

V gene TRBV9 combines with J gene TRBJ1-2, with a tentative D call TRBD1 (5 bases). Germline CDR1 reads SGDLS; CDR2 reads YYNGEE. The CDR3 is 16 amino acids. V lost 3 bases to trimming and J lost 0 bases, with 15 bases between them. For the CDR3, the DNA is TGTGCCAGCAGCGAAACCGCGGGGGTCACTAACTATGGCTACACCTTC. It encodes CASSETAGVTNYGYTF.

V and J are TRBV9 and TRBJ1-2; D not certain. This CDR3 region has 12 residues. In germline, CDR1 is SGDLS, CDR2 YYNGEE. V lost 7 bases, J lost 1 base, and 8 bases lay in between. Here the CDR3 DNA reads TGTGCCAGCGGACGGCTTAACTATGGCTACACCTTC. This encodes CASGRLNYGYTF.

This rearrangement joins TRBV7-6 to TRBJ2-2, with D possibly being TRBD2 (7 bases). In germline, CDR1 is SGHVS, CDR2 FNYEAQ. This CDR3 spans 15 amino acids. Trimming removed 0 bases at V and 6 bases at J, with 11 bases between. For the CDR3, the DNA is TGTGCCAGCAGCTTAGCGGGGGGGCACCCCGGGGAGCTGTTTTTT. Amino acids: CASSLAGGHPGELFF.

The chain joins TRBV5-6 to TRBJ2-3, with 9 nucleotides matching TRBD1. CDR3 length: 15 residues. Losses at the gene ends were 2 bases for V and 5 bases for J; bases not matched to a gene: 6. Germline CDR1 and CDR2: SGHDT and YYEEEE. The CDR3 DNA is TGTGCCAGCAGCTTATCGGGACAGGGCCTAGATACGCAGTATTTT. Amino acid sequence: CASSLSGQGLDTQYF.

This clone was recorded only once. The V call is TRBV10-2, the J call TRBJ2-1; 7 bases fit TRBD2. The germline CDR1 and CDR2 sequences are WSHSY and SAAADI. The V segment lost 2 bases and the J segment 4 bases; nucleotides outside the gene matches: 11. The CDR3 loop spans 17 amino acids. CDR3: CASSEKVGEGIYNEQFF. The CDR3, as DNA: TGCGCCAGCAGTGAGAAGGTTGGGGAGGGTATTTACAATGAGCAGTTCTTC.

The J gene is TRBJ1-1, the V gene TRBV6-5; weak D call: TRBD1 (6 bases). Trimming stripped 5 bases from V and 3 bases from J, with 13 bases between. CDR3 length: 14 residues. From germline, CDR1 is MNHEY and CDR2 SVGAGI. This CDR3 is CASSEEQGYTEAFF. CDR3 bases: TGTGCCAGCAGTGAAGAACAGGGTTACACTGAAGCTTTCTTT.

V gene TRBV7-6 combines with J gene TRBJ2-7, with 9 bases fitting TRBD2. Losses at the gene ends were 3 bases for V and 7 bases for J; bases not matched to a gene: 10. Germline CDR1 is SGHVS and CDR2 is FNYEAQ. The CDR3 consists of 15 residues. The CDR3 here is CASSFGAGGTGEQYF. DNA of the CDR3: TGTGCCAGCAGCTTTGGAGCGGGAGGAACGGGGGAGCAGTACTTC.

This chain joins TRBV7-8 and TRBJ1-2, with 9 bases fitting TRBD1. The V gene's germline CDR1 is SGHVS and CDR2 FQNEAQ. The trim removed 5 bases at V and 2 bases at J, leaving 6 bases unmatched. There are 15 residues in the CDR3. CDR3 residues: CASSPPGTGNYGYTF. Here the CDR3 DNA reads TGTGCCAGCAGCCCGCCCGGGACAGGGAACTATGGCTACACCTTC.

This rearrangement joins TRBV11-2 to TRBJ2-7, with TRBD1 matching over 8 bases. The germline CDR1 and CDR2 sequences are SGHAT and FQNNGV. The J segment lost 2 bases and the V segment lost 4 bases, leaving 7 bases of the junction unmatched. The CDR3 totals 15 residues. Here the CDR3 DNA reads TGTGCCAGCAGCTCCTGGACAGGGAGGCCCTACGAGCAGTACTTC. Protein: CASSSWTGRPYEQYF.

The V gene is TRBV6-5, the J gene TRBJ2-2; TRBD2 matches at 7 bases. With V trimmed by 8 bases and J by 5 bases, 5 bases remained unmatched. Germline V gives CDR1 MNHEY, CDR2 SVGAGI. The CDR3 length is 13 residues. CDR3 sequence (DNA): TGTGCCAGCCGACTAGCAGATACCGGGGAGCTGTTTTTT. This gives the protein CASRLADTGELFF.

CDR3 sequence reads: CASSLGTTEAFF. The CDR3 bases are TGTGCCAGCAGCTTAGGGACCACTGAAGCTTTCTTT. V gene TRBV7-9 combines with J gene TRBJ1-1; no firm D call. With 1 base removed from V and 4 bases from J, the gap between germline ends came to 4 bases. The germline V gene has CDR1 SEHNR and CDR2 FQNEAQ (reference sequence). The CDR3 has 12 residues.

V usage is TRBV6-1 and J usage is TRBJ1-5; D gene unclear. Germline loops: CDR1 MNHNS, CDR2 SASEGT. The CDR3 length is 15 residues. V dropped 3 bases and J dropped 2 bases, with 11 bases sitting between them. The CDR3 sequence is CASSEGMGGNQPQHF. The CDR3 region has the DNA TGTGCCAGCAGTGAGGGCATGGGTGGCAATCAGCCCCAGCATTTT.

CDR3 amino acids: CASSLGTSSTRELFF. CDR3 nucleotides: TGTGCCAGCAGCTTAGGGACTAGTTCGACCCGGGAGCTGTTTTTT. The chain joins TRBV7-2 to TRBJ2-2; TRBD2 agrees at 7 bases. This CDR3 spans 15 amino acids. Germline values: CDR1 SGHTA, CDR2 FQGNSA. Losses at the gene ends were 1 base for V and 9 bases for J; bases not matched to a gene: 8. Combining the CDR3 with reference TRBV7-2 and TRBJ2-2 gives the whole variable domain GAGVSQSPSNKVTEKGKDVELRCDPISGHTALYWYRQSLGQGLEFLIYFQGNSAPDKSGLPSDRFSAERTGGSVSTLTIQRTQQEDSAVYLCASSLGTSSTRELFFGEGSRLTVL.

For the CDR3, the DNA is TGTGCCAGCACCGAAGGGCAGGGTGGGGCTGAAGCTTTCTTT. Amino acid sequence: CASTEGQGGAEAFF. The gene calls are TRBV27 and TRBJ1-1, with D perhaps matching TRBD1 (5 bases). Looked up from germline, CDR1 is MNHEY and CDR2 is SMNVEV (reference sequence). This CDR3 spans 14 amino acids. V was cut by 7 bases and J by 6 bases, with 18 bases left in between.

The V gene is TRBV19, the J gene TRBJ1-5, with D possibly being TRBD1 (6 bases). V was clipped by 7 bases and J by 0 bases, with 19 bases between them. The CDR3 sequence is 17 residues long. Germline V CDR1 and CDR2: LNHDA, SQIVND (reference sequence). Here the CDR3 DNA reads TGTGCCAGTACCCCGACAGGCCGACCTTATAGCAATCAGCCCCAGCATTTT. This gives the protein CASTPTGRPYSNQPQHF.